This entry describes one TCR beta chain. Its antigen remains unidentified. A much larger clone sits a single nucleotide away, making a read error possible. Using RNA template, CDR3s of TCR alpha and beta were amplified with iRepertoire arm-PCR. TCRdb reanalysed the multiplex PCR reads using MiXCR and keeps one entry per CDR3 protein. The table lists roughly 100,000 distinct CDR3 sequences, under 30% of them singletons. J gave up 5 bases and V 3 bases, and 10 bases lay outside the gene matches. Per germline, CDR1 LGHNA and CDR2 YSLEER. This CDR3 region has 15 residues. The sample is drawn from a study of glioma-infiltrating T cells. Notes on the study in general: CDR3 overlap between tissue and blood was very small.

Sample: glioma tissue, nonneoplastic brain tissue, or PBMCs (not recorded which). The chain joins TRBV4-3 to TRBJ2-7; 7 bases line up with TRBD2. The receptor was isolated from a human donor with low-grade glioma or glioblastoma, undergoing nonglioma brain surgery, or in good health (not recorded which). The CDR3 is CASSHGASGLNEQYF. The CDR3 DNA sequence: TGCGCCAGCAGCCACGGGGCTAGCGGATTAAACGAGCAGTACTTC.